The TCR beta chain under discussion was sequenced for a study of cytomegalovirus exposure and HLA in healthy donors listed by TCRdb under 2017. For the study in its entirety: In an earlier analysis of under 600 of the donors, 250 to 300 Gb of sequence data and 100 million or so unique TCR beta sequences from 150 million to 200 million T cells were reported. An early release covering some 640 HLA-typed donors comprised around 300 gigabases of sequencing data and 85 million to 100 million unique TCR sequences. The genetic ancestry cluster associated with self-reported Caucasian donors included 70% to 85% of the approximately 400 genotyped donors. The study aimed to test whether signatures of past pathogen exposure could be identified by cataloging public T cell receptors. Using immunosequencing, the study profiled T cell repertoires from about 650 subjects and related those repertoires to cytomegalovirus serostatus. Besides the first cohort of roughly 700 subjects, a separate validation cohort made up of 120 different subjects was used. The study combined high-throughput TCR immunosequencing, statistical association of individual TCRs with disease status, and machine learning to predict cytomegalovirus infection status. A later analysis re-analyzed previously published TCR beta repertoires from 500 to 700 donors and added high-resolution HLA genotyping to study TCR occurrence patterns. The later analysis used no new phenotypic data to find candidate immune exposures, relying instead on TCR beta sequences and their occurrence across donors. An earlier analysis of 587 of the donors used high-throughput TCR beta sequencing to judge whether each TCR beta V gene segment behaved as functional or pseudogenic. Donor age, sex, ethnicity and CMV serostatus were collected together with the repertoire data. Genome-wide SNP genotypes for about three fifths of the roughly 670 donors were used in a later genetic analysis, which treated that subset as a discovery cohort. Every repertoire in the discovery cohort had been generated on one and the same sequencing platform. HLA typing covered class I and class II loci at four-digit resolution. Typing coverage varied by locus: roughly 629-630 donors for A, B, C, DRB1 and DQB1; roughly 520 for DQA1; over 600 for DPA1; 450 to 480 for DPB1. Because of strong linkage in the cohort, roughly five DR-DQ haplotypes were treated as single units for association and clustering. Among roughly 370 genotyped donors of the cohort, an average of around 240,000 unique TCR beta nucleotide sequences were sequenced per donor, around a sixth of them non-productive.

Worth noting for this clone: No cognate antigen has been identified for it. No per-base quality is available; no much larger clone lies one base away.

The library came from the immunoSEQ multiplex PCR assay. The multiplex PCR relied on a mix of 60 forward primers for TCR Vbeta segments and 13 reverse primers for TCR Jbeta segments. The CDR3 region of rearranged TCR beta genes was amplified from genomic DNA with a multiplex PCR assay. On the Illumina HiSeq System, the amplified TCR beta libraries were sequenced as 87-base-pair reads. The published analysis was carried out like this. A later analysis counted some 74 million unique TCR beta chains across the 600 to 850 repertoires, and roughly 10 million of these chains were shared by at least two donors. Raw reads were error-corrected and collapsed into unique sequences by a nearest-neighbor algorithm in which closely related sequences were merged to remove PCR and sequencing errors. To assign V, D and J gene segments, CDR3 sequences were aligned to IMGT reference sequences. Each retained sequence needed at least a six-nucleotide match to both a V gene segment and a J gene segment. Rearrangements were classified as productive when the CDR3 lacked stop codons and remained in frame with V and J, and all other rearrangements were classified as non-productive. Following IMGT convention, CDR3 was defined as the stretch from the second conserved V-encoded cysteine to the conserved J-encoded phenylalanine. In an earlier analysis of approximately 500 of the donors, sequences lacking an unambiguous match to a single V gene segment were excluded. In an earlier analysis of several hundred of the donors, V segments were called functional above 56.7% productive rearrangements and were called segregating when the between-donor standard deviation exceeded 5%. To diagnose cytomegalovirus status from the catalog of TCR beta chain sequences, a statistical classification framework was built. In a later analysis, V and J genes were assigned by comparing TCR nucleotide sequences against IMGT/GENE-DB human TR gene sequences. Using the TCRdist pipeline, a later analysis assigned CDR3 sequences along with most-parsimonious VDJ recombination scenarios. In a later analysis, each TCR beta chain was defined by its CDR3 amino acid sequence together with its V-gene family, and reads without a unique V-gene family were excluded. In a later analysis, around 600 highly shared, low-generation-probability nucleotide sequences were removed to address suspected cross-contamination and a sequencing artifact. A later analysis calculated a clonal expansion index for each public chain from normalized within-repertoire ranks of inferred template counts. In a later analysis, generation probabilities were computed with a VDJ recombination model fitted to out-of-frame rearrangements, and the resulting probabilities were checked against IGoR. In a later analysis, hypergeometric tests were used to score TCR-TCR, TCR-HLA and TCR-CMV co-occurrence, with a repertoire-size bias correction applied to TCR pairs. In a later analysis, false discovery rates were estimated by permuting HLA or CMV assignments 20 times. In a later analysis, co-occurring TCRs were grouped with DBSCAN, and TCRdist sequence similarity was added when clustering was performed within HLA-allele-positive subsets. Co-occurrence clustering excluded repertoires with fewer than 30,000 or more than 120,000 public chains, plus five with anomalous nucleotide sharing. TCRdb limited this immuneACCESS table to in-frame rearrangements with V and J called. A share of clones is missing; checked studies link under half to unresolved V genes, and the rest is unexplained. V and J calls and clone size are those listed in that table; D and trimming were worked out from the DNA. This sample comprises about 170,000 clones, more than 70% of them detected only once. In total, the top ten clones hold about 0.37% of the sample.

Study-level results and caveats: In a later genetic analysis, fewer N-insertions in productive TCRs were reported among donors in an Asian-associated ancestry cluster than the 666-donor mean. A total of 150 to 200 TCR beta chains were listed by the study as associated with cytomegalovirus. According to a later analysis, parvovirus B19, influenza, CMV and Epstein-Barr virus appeared linked to several top co-occurrence clusters. The classifier was reported to diagnose cytomegalovirus status with high specificity and sensitivity in both the original and validation cohorts. When HLA alleles, especially DR and DQ, strongly co-occurred, attributing TCR associations to individual alleles was difficult. A later analysis found that HLA-associated TCR beta chains were more clonally expanded and had lower generation probabilities than equally common non-associated chains. The 87-base-pair reads could not distinguish some IMGT-functional V segments, including TRBV6-2 and TRBV6-3, so those segments were excluded. According to a later analysis, TCR association rates differed among HLA loci, with DRB1 alleles showing the most associated TCRs and HLA-C alleles showing the fewest. Most TCR sequences were observed very rarely across donors, whereas some public TCRs were present in many individuals. Because HLA typing was unavailable for some donors at each locus, only the typed subset was used in association tests. Broadly in line with IMGT annotations, most TCR beta V segments showed up in productive rearrangements about 90% or about 30% of the time in an earlier analysis of around 550 of the donors. A further reported finding was that TCR beta sequences accurately predicted the HLA-A and HLA-B alleles for most subjects in the first cohort. A later analysis found that most CMV-associated TCR beta chains appeared HLA-restricted, with HLA associations seemingly driven largely by CMV exposure. The authors suggested that the approach could potentially be generalized to other disease states and immunological phenotypes. A cluster of highly shared sequence variants was judged likely to represent a technical artifact of the sequencing pipeline. The earlier analysis of some 560 of the donors excluded some 15 rarely observed V segments, including chromosome 9 orphons, because counts were too low. A few of the identified cytomegalovirus-associated TCR beta chains were confirmed in vitro to be specific for cytomegalovirus antigens. In a later genetic analysis, a missense DCLRE1C variant was associated with V-gene and J-gene trimming of TCR beta chains, and the association was replicated in an independent cohort. CMV serostatus was the only immune exposure information available for the cohort. Only TCR beta chains were sequenced in this cohort, and the absence of alpha or paired-chain data limited detectable features. Correlated functional status among segregating V segments might be attributable to linkage disequilibrium, but an unknown experimental factor could not be ruled out. In a later analysis, 16,951 TCR beta sequences were associated with specific HLA alleles at a false discovery rate of 0.05. Presence/absence analyses assumed roughly uniform sequencing depth across donors, an assumption that may not hold.

The cohort was made up of 500 to 850 healthy bone marrow donors. Cohort members were all nominally healthy when sampled, although unrecorded immune exposures were likely present. The donor tested CMV seronegative and was one of the 352 seronegative cohort members. A peripheral blood sample was provided by each donor, and peripheral blood mononuclear cells were used for TCR beta sequencing. Genomic DNA was extracted from the blood cell samples with the Qiagen DNeasy Blood Extraction Kit. From the germline V gene, CDR1 is SGHRS and CDR2 is YFSETQ. The junction shows trimming of 0 bases on V and 0 bases on J, and the gene matches do not reach 8 bases of it. Taken from cysteine to phenylalanine, the CDR3 has 18 residues. The sequence is cut down to CDR3 DNA, 54 bases in frame from base 1.

The sequence came from a boy younger than 10 in good health and CMV-seronegative. Sequences were obtained from PBMCs. The rearranged segments are TRBV5-1 and TRBJ1-3; the junction holds 8 bases that match TRBD1. In nucleotide form, the sequence is TGCGCCAGCAGCTTGGTCTGGACAGGGTCCCTCTCTGGAAACACCATATATTTT. Its protein is CASSLVWTGSLSGNTIYF.